This TCR beta chain derives from a study of blood T cell repertoires in COVID-19. Study-wide background: COVID-19 samples from acute and convalescent phases originated in the United States, Italy and Spain. Sample material is recorded as cDNA or gDNA derived from T cells, B-cell-depleted T cells, or PBMCs.

This clone was found once. CDR3 length: 15 amino acids. Germline values: CDR1 LGHDT, CDR2 YNNKEL (reference sequence). Trimming cost V 8 bases and J 0 bases; bases outside gene matches: 9. Authors' data handling: How many nucleated cells were present was estimated from reference gene primer amplification. Libraries were prepared by immunoSEQ multiplex PCR; TCRdb keeps only in-frame clonotypes and omits some of them. V, J and clone size are those of that table, while D and trimming were read from the DNA. The top ten clones hold around 1.7% of a sample with some 96,000 clones, 75% to 95% of them seen once.

The sample comprised peripheral blood. The receptor's source is a man in his fifties or sixties with acute or convalescent COVID-19. The chain carries TRBV3-1 (or the pseudogene TRBV3-2) and TRBJ1-1, with 7 bases aligning to TRBD1. The CDR3: CASQTGSNLNTEAFF. Written as DNA, the CDR3 is TGTGCCAGCCAGACAGGGTCCAACTTGAACACTGAAGCTTTCTTT.